The 29 T cell receptor beta chains below come from one sample, sequenced in a study of cytomegalovirus exposure and HLA in healthy donors (dated by TCRdb to about 2017). The library was generated by the immunoSEQ multiplex PCR assay. A mixture of 60 forward primers for TCR Vbeta segments and 13 reverse primers for TCR Jbeta segments was used in the multiplex PCR. This is the immuneACCESS table as TCRdb keeps it, with only in-frame sequences that have V and J called. A part of the clones is gone; compared with another copy, unresolved V genes explain less than half, and the rest is unexplained. In all, the sample holds about 200,000 clones, and about 79% of those were seen once. Jointly, the top ten make up around 2% of the sample. Material: PBMCs. The receptor set was obtained from a young man in good health and CMV-seronegative.

This chain uses TRBV5-1 with TRBJ2-5; 13 positions agree with TRBD2. J was trimmed by 5 bases and V by 4 bases; bases with no gene match: 8. This CDR3 comprises 16 residues. From germline, CDR1 is SGHRS and CDR2 YFSETQ. CDR3 DNA: TGCGCCAGCAGCCAAGGACTAGCGGGGGAAGCGGAGACCCAGTACTTC. Translating it yields CASSQGLAGEAETQYF.

The V and J genes are TRBV28 and TRBJ2-3; 8 nucleotides agree with TRBD2. V shed 3 bases, J shed 5 bases, and the junction held 4 bases outside the gene matches. This CDR3 has 14 amino acids. CDR1 MDHEN and CDR2 SYDVKM come from the germline V gene. The CDR3 sequence: CASSFGGGGDTQYF. CDR3 coding DNA: TGTGCCAGCAGTTTCGGGGGGGGTGGAGATACGCAGTATTTT.

The gene calls are TRBV11-2 and TRBJ1-2; D is uncertain. The V end was cut by 8 bases, the J end by 5 bases, with 12 bases between. This CDR3 is built from 12 residues. Germline CDR1 is SGHAT and CDR2 is FQNNGV. CDR3 region: CASGDGVYGYTF. For the CDR3, the DNA is TGTGCCAGCGGCGACGGGGTGTATGGCTACACCTTC.

The chain is built from TRBV28 and TRBJ1-4, with D possibly TRBD1 on 5 matching bases. Trimming took 6 bases from V and 4 from J, leaving 24 bases between them. The CDR3 sequence is 18 residues long. CDR1 is MDHEN and CDR2 is SYDVKM in the germline V gene. CDR3 nucleotides: TGTGCCAGCAGCCTTCTCGAGCAGGGTGGATCTGGTAATGAAAAACTGTTTTTT. This encodes CASSLLEQGGSGNEKLFF.

J is TRBJ1-2 and V is TRBV6-5, with 10 nucleotides matching TRBD1. The CDR3 is 16 residues long. After removal of 0 bases from V and 8 bases from J, the junction contained 9 bases not matched to a gene. Looked up from germline, CDR1 is MNHEY and CDR2 is SVGAGI. CDR3 coding DNA: TGTGCCAGCAGTTACTCCGGGGACAGGGGCGCGCGGGGCTACACCTTC. Translating it yields CASSYSGDRGARGYTF.

This rearrangement joins TRBV6-6 to TRBJ2-3; unclear D gene. CDR3 size: 14 residues. Germline V gene lookup returns CDR1 MNHNY and CDR2 SVGAGI (reference sequence). V shed 5 bases and J shed 0 bases, with 9 bases lying between them. CDR3 in DNA: TGTGCCAGCAGTGACAACGACAGCACAGATACGCAGTATTTT. This encodes CASSDNDSTDTQYF.

The chain carries TRBV30 and TRBJ2-5; 8 nucleotides agree with TRBD2. The length of the CDR3 is 15 residues. The J segment lost 2 bases and the V segment lost 0 bases, leaving 5 bases of the junction unmatched. The germline CDR1 and CDR2 sequences are GTSNPN and SVGIG (reference sequence). Here the CDR3 DNA reads TGTGCCTGGAGTGTACCGGGGGGGACTCAAGAGACCCAGTACTTC. Protein sequence: CAWSVPGGTQETQYF.

This clone showed up just once. This rearrangement joins TRBV10-3 to TRBJ2-1; TRBD2 matches 7 bases. Trimming took 6 bases from V and 8 from J; bases not matched to a gene: 10. Per germline, CDR1 ENHRY and CDR2 SYGVKD. CDR3 length: 14 residues. The CDR3 DNA reads TGTGCCATCAGCCCCGGGACTACCGTGGATGAGCAGTTCTTC. This translates into CAISPGTTVDEQFF.

This chain uses TRBV19 with TRBJ2-1; tentative D call: TRBD2 (5 bases). Trimming shortened V by 3 bases and J by 4 bases, and 16 bases separated the two germline ends. CDR3 length: 16 residues. Per the germline V gene, CDR1 is LNHDA and CDR2 is SQIVND (reference sequence). For the CDR3, the DNA is TGTGCCAGTAGTATCAGCCGGGGAGTCCGATACAATGAGCAGTTCTTC. It yields the protein CASSISRGVRYNEQFF.

The chain joins TRBV30 to TRBJ1-2; no reliable D call. The CDR3 has 11 amino acids. Germline V gene data show CDR1 as GTSNPN and CDR2 as SVGIG (reference sequence). Trimming removed 0 bases at V and 6 bases at J, with 5 bases between. As DNA, the CDR3 is TGTGCCTGGAGTGTCCCCGATGGCTACACCTTC. This sequence encodes CAWSVPDGYTF.

This clone turned up a few times. The rearrangement joins TRBV11-3 to TRBJ2-5, with no clear D. The V and J ends lost 5 bases and 0 bases respectively, with 10 bases between them. Germline CDR1 reads SGHNT; CDR2 reads YENEEA. The CDR3 runs 14 residues. CDR3 coding DNA: TGTGCCAGCAGCAAACAGTTTAACCAAGAGACCCAGTACTTC. Translating it yields CASSKQFNQETQYF.

CDR3 sequence reads: CASSLGGTGDPYGYTF. CDR3 coding DNA: TGTGCCAGCAGCTTAGGAGGGACAGGGGACCCCTATGGCTACACCTTC. The genes are TRBV13 and TRBJ1-2; 10 bases line up with TRBD1. The CDR3 sequence is 16 residues long. V was pared by 0 bases and J by 4 bases, with 5 bases of the junction left unmatched. Germline-derived CDR1 and CDR2 are PRHDT and FYEKMQ (reference sequence).

This chain joins TRBV7-9 and TRBJ1-1; D is possibly TRBD1 (5 bases). Germline V lookup: CDR1 SEHNR, CDR2 FQNEAQ (reference sequence). The ends were cut back, 5 bases at V and 3 bases at J, with 10 bases in the middle. The CDR3 contains 13 residues. CDR3 DNA: TGTGCCAGCAGCGCGATAGGGGACACTGAAGCTTTCTTT. The encoded protein is CASSAIGDTEAFF.

The chain has TRBV4-3 and TRBJ2-7, with 9 bases lining up with TRBD1. Per the germline V gene, CDR1 is LGHNA and CDR2 is YSLEER. The CDR3 has 15 residues. With 4 bases clipped from V and 4 bases from J, the junction kept 8 bases outside the gene matches. The DNA of the CDR3 is TGCGCCAGCAGCCTAGACAGGGGGTTTGGGTACGAGCAGTACTTC. As protein: CASSLDRGFGYEQYF.

The gene calls are TRBV6-6 and TRBJ2-1; 7 bases match TRBD2. The CDR3 runs to 12 residues. Germline V CDR1 and CDR2: MNHNY, SVGAGI (reference sequence). After removal of 5 bases from V and 8 bases from J, the junction contained 3 bases not matched to a gene. The DNA for the CDR3 is TGTGCCAGCAGTGTTACTAGCGATGAGCAGTTCTTC. Translating it yields CASSVTSDEQFF.

The chain recombines TRBV7-9 with TRBJ2-1; 11 nucleotides match TRBD2. The ends lost 3 bases at V and 7 bases at J; junction bases unmatched: 8. Looked up from germline, CDR1 is SEHNR and CDR2 is FQNEAQ (reference sequence). The CDR3 totals 16 residues. As DNA, the CDR3 is TGTGCCAGCAGCTTCTCCCTAGCGGGGGGCCTGAATGAGCAGTTCTTC. Its translation is CASSFSLAGGLNEQFF.

The chain carries TRBV12-5 and TRBJ2-7, with D possibly matching TRBD1 (6 bases). Trimming stripped 2 bases from V and 3 bases from J, with 11 bases between. There are 14 residues in the CDR3. Per the germline V gene, CDR1 is LGHNT and CDR2 is FRNRAP. As DNA, the CDR3 is TGTGCTAGTGGTTTGTTACCGGACAGCTACGAGCAGTACTTC. Translation gives CASGLLPDSYEQYF.

The rearrangement joins TRBV7-2 to TRBJ2-7; 10 positions agree with TRBD1. Germline lookup yields CDR1 SGHTA and CDR2 FQGNSA. This CDR3 comprises 14 residues. The trim removed 6 bases at V and 2 bases at J, leaving 4 bases unmatched. For the CDR3, the DNA is TGTGCCAGCAGTCCGGACAGGGGGGCCTACGAGCAGTACTTC. This encodes CASSPDRGAYEQYF.

This clone has a single count. Mismatch with germline at one junction end may stem from a read error. The V gene is TRBV7-9, the J gene TRBJ1-1; no definite D call. The CDR3 runs 17 residues. Germline V CDR1 and CDR2: SEHNR, FQNEAQ (reference sequence). The CDR3 region is CSSSEIPRQMMNTEAFF. Here the CDR3 DNA reads TGTTCCAGCAGCGAAATCCCTAGGCAGATGATGAACACTGAAGCTTTCTTT.

This clone was observed a few times. The junction departs from germline at one end; a sequencing error may be responsible. The chain uses TRBV7-9 and TRBJ1-2, with TRBD1 as a possible D gene (6 bases). Germline V CDR1 and CDR2: SEHNR, FQNEAQ (reference sequence). This CDR3 is 15 amino acids long. As DNA, the CDR3 is TGTGCCAGCAGCCTAGCGGGGACACTAAACTATGGCTACACCTTC. It codes for CASSLAGTLNYGYTF.

The CDR3 bases are TGTGCCAGCAGAAGACAGGGCGGACAGCCCCAGCATTTT. Translated: CASRRQGGQPQHF. The V gene is TRBV2, the J gene TRBJ1-5; TRBD1 agrees at 7 bases. The CDR3 runs to 13 residues. J gave up 7 bases and V 6 bases, and 6 bases lay outside the gene matches. Germline assignment: CDR1 SNHLY and CDR2 FYNNEI.

This sequence joins TRBV23-1 and TRBJ2-7; 8 bases align to TRBD1. TRBV23-1 falls under the ORF class, with uncertain function. The CDR3 covers 15 residues. V was clipped by 3 bases and J by 3 bases; unmatched bases: 7. CDR3 region: CASSQPSGTGYEQYF. In DNA form, the CDR3 reads TGCGCCAGCAGTCAGCCGAGTGGGACAGGCTACGAGCAGTACTTC.

This clone was counted a few times. The chain is built from TRBV27 and TRBJ2-2; perhaps TRBD2 as D (6 bases). The CDR3 length is 17 residues. Germline V gene data show CDR1 as MNHEY and CDR2 as SMNVEV (reference sequence). Trimming left V 4 bases short and J 2 bases short, with 17 bases between. As DNA, the CDR3 is TGTGCCAGCAGTTCCGGGGGACTTATGGGTAACACCGGGGAGCTGTTTTTT. It specifies CASSSGGLMGNTGELFF.

J is TRBJ1-4 and V is TRBV5-6, with a tentative D call TRBD1 (6 bases). The CDR3 has 15 amino acids. V was clipped by 2 bases and J by 1 base, with 9 bases between them. Germline-derived CDR1 and CDR2 are SGHDT and YYEEEE. As DNA, the CDR3 is TGTGCCAGCAGCTTACGGGACATAACTAATGAAAAACTGTTTTTT. It yields the protein CASSLRDITNEKLFF.

The chain uses TRBV11-2 and TRBJ1-6; the match to TRBD1 covers 8 bases. Germline-derived CDR1 and CDR2 are SGHAT and FQNNGV. V trimming: 3 bases; J trimming: 0 bases; junction bases outside the gene matches: 4. The CDR3 loop spans 17 amino acids. The CDR3, as DNA: TGTGCCAGCAGCTTTCAAACAGGGGGCTCCTATAATTCACCCCTCCACTTT. Translation gives CASSFQTGGSYNSPLHF.

Only one count was recorded for this clone. The chain uses TRBV5-4 and TRBJ2-5; TRBD2 matches at 9 bases. V dropped 4 bases and J dropped 5; count of bases not matched to a gene: 12. This CDR3 contains 16 residues. In germline, CDR1 is SGHNT, CDR2 YYREEE (reference sequence). The CDR3 sequence: CASSQGGGASRETQYF. CDR3 bases: TGTGCCAGCAGCCAGGGCGGGGGGGCCTCGAGGGAGACCCAGTACTTC.

The rearrangement joins TRBV5-4 to TRBJ2-1, with TRBD1 matching over 8 bases. This CDR3 comprises 14 residues. Germline V gene lookup returns CDR1 SGHNT and CDR2 YYREEE (reference sequence). Trimming cost V 0 bases and J 9 bases; bases outside gene matches: 5. The CDR3: CASSLVRTGLEQFF. CDR3 nucleotides: TGTGCCAGCAGCTTGGTTCGGACAGGGCTTGAGCAGTTCTTC.

J is TRBJ2-1 and V is TRBV5-1; 11 bases align to TRBD2. Germline values: CDR1 SGHRS, CDR2 YFSETQ. The CDR3 sequence is 18 residues long. V was clipped by 0 bases and J by 4 bases; unmatched bases: 9. As DNA, the CDR3 is TGCGCCAGCAGCTTGGTCCGGATAGCGGGGGGGCTGTACAATGAGCAGTTCTTC. This codes for CASSLVRIAGGLYNEQFF. Full variable domain (remainder filled in from reference TRBV5-1 and TRBJ2-1): KAGVTQTPRYLIKTRGQQVTLSCSPISGHRSVSWYQQTPGQGLQFLFEYFSETQRNKGNFPGRFSGRQFSNSRSEMNVSTLELGDSALYLCASSLVRIAGGLYNEQFFGPGTRLTVL.

The rearrangement links TRBV11-3 to TRBJ2-3; TRBD2 aligns across 10 bases. Trimming took 0 bases from V and 2 from J; bases not matched to a gene: 8. CDR3 length equals 18 residues. The germline CDR1 and CDR2 sequences are SGHNT and YENEEA. The CDR3 reads CASSLDPALAGDTDTQYF. CDR3 DNA sequence: TGTGCCAGCAGCTTAGATCCGGCGCTAGCGGGGGACACAGATACGCAGTATTTT.